The entry below describes one TCR beta chain. This may arise from a read error, as a much more abundant clone is one base away. The receptor library was made with the immunoSEQ multiplex PCR assay. For most patients, genomic DNA was isolated with the Qiagen DNeasy Blood and Tissue Kit and sent frozen to Adaptive Biotechnologies for TCR sequencing. For most patients, genomic DNA was subjected to high-throughput TCR-beta CDR3 sequencing by Adaptive Biotechnologies. In the source study's methods: TCR sequencing data were retrieved from Adaptive's ImmunoSEQ software for some 19 patients, whereas a few other patients were processed with MiXCR and VDJtools. CD4 versus CD8 sorting errors were corrected by removing sequences found in both subsets at a frequency ratio below 5:1. Because the origin of CDR3 nucleotide sequences shared between donor and recipient could not be assigned, those sequences were removed. Alloreactive clones required at least 2-fold expansion over unstimulated cells and minimum CFSE-low frequency of 0.002% (template counts) or 0.001% (read counts). Mappable clones were those detected in sequenced pre-transplant spleen, lymph node, or MLR CFSE-low populations of the donor or recipient. The cumulative frequency of alloreactive clones was calculated as a percentage of all sequences, weighted by copy number. Held by TCRdb, this immuneACCESS table contains in-frame sequences only and omits some clones. Under half of the omission traces to an unresolved V gene where checked; the cause of the rest is unknown. V, J and clone size are those of that table, while D and trimming were read from the DNA. The sample yields some 5,000 clones; around 27% were counted once. Jointly, the top ten make up less than 7% of the sample.

In the germline V gene, CDR1 corresponds to SQVTM and CDR2 to ANQGSEA. The junction carries 20 bases between V and J, which are trimmed by 7 bases and 11 bases respectively. The CDR3 numbers 12 residues from cysteine through phenylalanine. The kept DNA is CDR3 alone, 36 bases in frame from the first base. The sample belongs to a study of graft-versus-host responses after intestinal transplantation (dated by TCRdb to the early 2020s). General notes on the study: Multivisceral, liver-intestinal, or isolated intestinal transplants were received by the recipients. To identify alloreactive clones, pre-transplant mixed lymphocyte reaction products were sequenced and compared with unstimulated pre-transplant donor and recipient T cells. The cohort enrolled 20 to 25 intestinal transplant recipients, one of whom was a retransplant, and a few patients without pretransplant specimens were excluded. After intestinal transplantation, graft-versus-host and host-versus-graft alloreactive T cell clones in the graft, circulation and bone marrow were tracked using bulk TCR-beta CDR3 sequencing. Donor T cell macrochimerism was defined as a peak of at least 4% donor T cells among recipient peripheral blood mononuclear cells. Instead of going to the commercial service, samples from a few later patients were sequenced in-house on an Illumina MiSeq and processed with MiXCR. All recipients received anti-thymocyte globulin induction followed by maintenance tacrolimus and steroids for roughly 3 years.

The label giving this sample's time point can be read as: cells obtained before transplantation from donor or recipient. In mixed lymphocyte reactions, roughly 200,000 CFSE-labeled pre-transplant responders were plated with roughly 200,000 irradiated violet-dye-labeled stimulators and cultured for less than seven days. Proliferating CD3+CD4+CFSE-low and CD3+CD8+CFSE-low responder cells were FACS-sorted on a BD Influx sorter after the mixed lymphocyte reaction. Findings and caveats that apply to the study as a whole: Conclusions were limited by the relatively low number and heterogeneity of intestinal transplant patients. GvH clones were found in recipient bone marrow, and some of the GvH clones appeared earlier in ileal mucosa or blood, which is consistent with an intestinal mucosal origin. High GvH to HvG T cell clonal ratios were observed in the allografts of patients with donor T cell macrochimerism. Peak levels of circulating GvH clones were associated with declines in HvG clones early after transplant.

This TCR was recovered from a human patient who was an organ donor for intestinal transplantation. The sample consisted of alloreactive CD4+ T cells from a mixed lymphocyte reaction culture, taken before transplantation. The cell subset or site tag for this specimen amounts to: CFSE-low proliferating T cells sorted from approximately six-day pre-transplant mixed lymphocyte reaction (GvH or HvG direction). In this chain, TRBV29-1 is recombined with TRBJ1-1; no D gene can be assigned with confidence. The DNA sequence is TGCAGCGCCATGCGTGACGCGGTGAGGGCTTTCTTT. This gives the protein CSAMRDAVRAFF.